These 20 T cell receptor beta chains share one sample of origin, sequenced in a study of cytomegalovirus exposure and HLA in healthy donors. Profiling relied on immunoSEQ multiplex PCR, and the TCRdb table lists in-frame clones only, not all of them. Seen here are 75,000 to 100,000 clones, roughly 96% observed once, and the top ten hold 0.78%. The sequenced sample consisted of PBMCs. The receptors derive from a man between 18 and 35 years old in good health and CMV-seronegative.

The chain has TRBV27 and TRBJ1-2; 7 bases map to TRBD1. The CDR3 has 14 residues. Germline trimming cut 2 bases from V and 10 bases from J; bases unmatched to any gene: 10. Germline lookup yields CDR1 MNHEY and CDR2 SMNVEV (reference sequence). The CDR3 nucleotides are TGTGCCAGCAGTTTAAGAGGGGGCCCCGTCTACTACACCTTC. Its translation is CASSLRGGPVYYTF.

The rearrangement joins TRBV2 to TRBJ1-4, with TRBD1 as a possible D gene (6 bases). The CDR3 is made up of 15 amino acids. Trimming took 4 bases from V and 7 from J, leaving 16 bases between them. The germline gives CDR1 SNHLY, CDR2 FYNNEI. The CDR3 coding sequence is TGTGCCAGCAGTGGATCAGGGGCAGGTCGTGAAAAACTGTTTTTT. Protein product: CASSGSGAGREKLFF.

The chain employs TRBV15 and TRBJ1-2, with D unclear. The ends were cut back, 0 bases at V and 8 bases at J, with 13 bases in the middle. The CDR3 loop spans 14 amino acids. Germline CDR1 is LNHNV and CDR2 is YYDKDF (reference sequence). The CDR3 protein is CATSRDGESGGYTF. In DNA, the CDR3 is TGTGCCACCAGCAGAGACGGGGAATCGGGCGGCTACACCTTC.

The table lists this clone with a count of one. The J gene is TRBJ2-1, the V gene TRBV4-3; 14 positions match TRBD2. This CDR3 is built from 18 residues. Per the germline V gene, CDR1 is LGHNA and CDR2 is YSLEER. The V segment lost 1 base and the J segment 6 bases; nucleotides outside the gene matches: 8. DNA for the CDR3: TGCGCCAGCAGCCAAGTGGGACTAGCGGGAGCGTTGGCCAATGAGCAGTTCTTC. Protein: CASSQVGLAGALANEQFF.

The gene calls are TRBV27 and TRBJ2-7; 7 nucleotides line up with TRBD2. This CDR3 comprises 13 residues. V shed 3 bases and J 4 bases; nucleotides not matched to a gene: 3. Germline V gene data show CDR1 as MNHEY and CDR2 as SMNVEV (reference sequence). The DNA of the CDR3 is TGTGCCAGCAGTTTCCAGCGGGGTTACGAGCAGTACTTC. Its protein product is CASSFQRGYEQYF.

The chain employs TRBV6-5 and TRBJ2-3, with D perhaps matching TRBD2 (6 bases). Trimming removed 0 bases from V and 0 bases from J, with 10 bases in between. This CDR3 has 16 residues. Germline values: CDR1 MNHEY, CDR2 SVGAGI. CDR3: CASSYSAGSSTDTQYF. The CDR3 DNA follows: TGTGCCAGCAGTTACTCGGCGGGGTCTAGCACAGATACGCAGTATTTT.

This chain joins TRBV19 and TRBJ2-7; tentative D call: TRBD2 (5 bases). The V gene lost 5 bases and the J gene lost 4 bases, with 24 bases spanning the gap. Germline V gene data show CDR1 as LNHDA and CDR2 as SQIVND (reference sequence). CDR3 size: 17 residues. Here the CDR3 reads CASSAQRTRVSPYEQYF. The CDR3 coding sequence is TGTGCCAGTAGTGCCCAAAGAACGCGGGTTTCTCCTTACGAGCAGTACTTC.

This rearrangement joins TRBV28 to TRBJ2-6, with a possible D match to TRBD1 (6 bases). The ends were cut back, 5 bases at V and 12 bases at J, with 20 bases in the middle. Germline loops: CDR1 MDHEN, CDR2 SYDVKM. The CDR3 has 15 residues. The chain's CDR3 is CASSPTGSNNGVLTF. The CDR3 nucleotides are TGTGCCAGCAGTCCCACAGGGTCGAATAACGGCGTCCTGACTTTC. The full variable domain, rest sourced from reference TRBV28 and TRBJ2-6, is DVKVTQSSRYLVKRTGEKVFLECVQDMDHENMFWYRQDPGLGLRLIYFSYDVKMKEKGDIPEGYSVSREKKERFSLILESASTNQTSMYLCASSPTGSNNGVLTFGAGSRLTVL.

This chain links TRBV2 with TRBJ2-4, with 11 bases lining up with TRBD2. V lost 3 bases to trimming and J lost 6 bases; unmatched junction nucleotides: 4. The germline gives CDR1 SNHLY, CDR2 FYNNEI. This CDR3 has 15 residues. The chain's CDR3 is CASSEFGLAGNIQYF. CDR3 sequence (DNA): TGTGCCAGCAGTGAGTTCGGACTAGCGGGAAACATTCAGTACTTC. Combining the CDR3 with reference TRBV2 and TRBJ2-4 gives the whole variable domain EPEVTQTPSHQVTQMGQEVILRCVPISNHLYFYWYRQILGQKVEFLVSFYNNEISEKSEIFDDQFSVERPDGSNFTLKIRSTKLEDSAMYFCASSEFGLAGNIQYFGAGTRLSVL.

This clone appeared a single time. The gene calls are TRBV5-1 and TRBJ2-1, with 8 bases fitting TRBD2. Germline V gene data show CDR1 as SGHRS and CDR2 as YFSETQ. After removal of 4 bases from V and 4 bases from J, the junction contained 7 bases not matched to a gene. The CDR3 extends over 15 amino acids. The CDR3, as DNA: TGCGCCAGCAGCCCTAGCGGGCTAGCTTACAATGAGCAGTTCTTC. Translated, it gives CASSPSGLAYNEQFF.

The chain recombines TRBV19 with TRBJ2-3; D is ambiguous. The CDR3 runs to 14 residues. V was pared by 2 bases and J by 2 bases, with 8 bases between. Germline loops: CDR1 LNHDA, CDR2 SQIVND (reference sequence). DNA of the CDR3: TGTGCCAGTAGTATAAGACTCGCCACAGATACGCAGTATTTT. This encodes CASSIRLATDTQYF.

The chain has TRBV18 and TRBJ1-1; 7 nucleotides align to TRBD1. The V gene end was trimmed by 3 bases and the J gene end by 8 bases; junction bases not matched to a gene: 6. From germline, CDR1 is KGHSH and CDR2 LQKENI. The CDR3 consists of 13 residues. CDR3 sequence (DNA): TGTGCCAGCTCACCGTCCGGGACAGAGGAAGCTTTCTTT. It translates to CASSPSGTEEAFF.

The chain combines TRBV15 with TRBJ2-5; 7 nucleotides line up with TRBD2. CDR3 length: 15 residues. The germline V gene encodes CDR1 LNHNV and CDR2 YYDKDF (reference sequence). V lost 8 bases, J lost 5 bases, and 14 bases stayed unmatched. The CDR3 region has the DNA TGTGCCACCGCCGCAGCTAGCGGAGGTTCGGAGACCCAGTACTTC. Protein: CATAAASGGSETQYF.

The count of this clone is one. In DNA, the CDR3 is TGTGCCAGTCGTTCTCCCAGTCAGCCCCAGCATTTT. This encodes CASRSPSQPQHF. The chain uses TRBV28 and TRBJ1-5; D not certain. V gave up 9 bases and J gave up 6 bases, with 12 bases separating them. In germline, CDR1 is MDHEN, CDR2 SYDVKM. The CDR3 consists of 12 residues.

The genes are TRBV6-1 and TRBJ1-5; 9 positions agree with TRBD1. The CDR3 sequence is 15 residues long. V gave up 7 bases and J gave up 1 base; unmatched junction bases: 5. Germline-derived CDR1 and CDR2 are MNHNS and SASEGT. This CDR3 is CASIVDRGSNQPQHF. The CDR3 DNA follows: TGTGCCAGCATTGTGGACAGGGGAAGCAATCAGCCCCAGCATTTT.

Only one count was recorded for this clone. The V and J genes are TRBV5-1 and TRBJ2-2, with TRBD2 matching 7 bases. The junction had 7 bases not matched to a gene; V was cut back by 0 bases and J by 5 bases. The CDR3 has 16 residues. Germline V gives CDR1 SGHRS, CDR2 YFSETQ. In DNA, the CDR3 is TGCGCCAGCAGCTTGGTATTGGCGGGAGAGACCGGGGAGCTGTTTTTT. It translates to CASSLVLAGETGELFF.

The genes are TRBV19 and TRBJ2-7; TRBD1 matches at 9 bases. Trimming removed 5 bases from V and 0 bases from J; junction bases left unmatched: 8. Germline loops: CDR1 LNHDA, CDR2 SQIVND (reference sequence). CDR3 size: 16 residues. The CDR3 spells CASSFRGTGSSYEQYF. In DNA form, the CDR3 reads TGTGCCAGTAGTTTCCGCGGGACAGGGAGCTCCTACGAGCAGTACTTC. The entire variable domain, with the rest obtained from reference TRBV19 and TRBJ2-7, is as follows: DGGITQSPKYLFRKEGQNVTLSCEQNLNHDAMYWYRQDPGQGLRLIYYSQIVNDFQKGDIAEGYSVSREKKESFPLTVTSAQKNPTAFYLCASSFRGTGSSYEQYFGPGTRLTVT.

V and J are TRBV11-2 and TRBJ2-1; D is possibly TRBD2 (7 bases). V lost 5 bases and J 10 bases, leaving 15 bases between the germline ends. This CDR3 region has 13 residues. Germline assignment: CDR1 SGHAT and CDR2 FQNNGV. CDR3 protein: CASSLQAGHEQFF. In DNA, the CDR3 is TGTGCCAGCAGCCTTCAAGCGGGACACGAGCAGTTCTTC.

V usage is TRBV7-2 and J usage is TRBJ2-5; D perhaps matches TRBD2 (5 bases). Germline assignment: CDR1 SGHTA and CDR2 FQGNSA. Trimming shortened V by 4 bases and J by 5 bases, and 11 bases separated the two germline ends. The CDR3 extends over 13 amino acids. The CDR3 region is CASSSGLGETQYF. For the CDR3, the DNA is TGTGCCAGCAGCTCCGGACTGGGGGAGACCCAGTACTTC. The variable domain in full, completed from reference TRBV7-2 and TRBJ2-5, reads GAGVSQSPSNKVTEKGKDVELRCDPISGHTALYWYRQSLGQGLEFLIYFQGNSAPDKSGLPSDRFSAERTGGSVSTLTIQRTQQEDSAVYLCASSSGLGETQYFGPGTRLLVL.

V gene TRBV10-3 combines with J gene TRBJ1-4; TRBD1 aligns across 9 bases. This CDR3 region has 15 residues. The V and J ends lost 4 bases and 7 bases, in that order; junction bases with no gene match: 7. Germline loops: CDR1 ENHRY, CDR2 SYGVKD. CDR3 loop: CAISGVRTGAEKLFF. DNA of the CDR3: TGTGCCATCAGTGGAGTAAGGACAGGGGCTGAAAAACTGTTTTTT.